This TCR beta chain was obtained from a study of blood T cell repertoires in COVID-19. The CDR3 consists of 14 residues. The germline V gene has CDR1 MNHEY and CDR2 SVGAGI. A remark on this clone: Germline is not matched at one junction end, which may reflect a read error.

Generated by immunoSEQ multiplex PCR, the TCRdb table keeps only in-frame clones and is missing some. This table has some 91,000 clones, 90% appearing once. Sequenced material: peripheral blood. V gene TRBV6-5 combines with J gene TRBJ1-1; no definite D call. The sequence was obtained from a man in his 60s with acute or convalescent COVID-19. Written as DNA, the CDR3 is TGTGCCAGCAGTGACTCGAACAGAAACACTGAAGCTTTCTTT. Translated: CASSDSNRNTEAFF.